The T cell receptor beta chain under discussion was sequenced for a study of Ad26.COV2.S vaccination and SARS-CoV-2 variants. General study results and limits: The TCR breadth and depth analyses may have understated or missed part of the total T cell responses.

As concerns this clone: Its antigen remains unknown.

CDR3 length equals 18 residues. Looked up from germline, CDR1 is SGHTA and CDR2 is FQGNSA. Trimming took off 2 bases at V and 7 bases at J, with 26 bases between the two ends. Produced via immunoSEQ multiplex PCR; TCRdb's table is partial and in-frame only. The table includes more than 300,000 clones, about 87% detected once. Treatment described: roughly 19 received Ad26.COV2.S at low or high dose, single or two shots; roughly 5 received placebo; per-sample allocation not given. The samples date from day 63 after the first vaccine or placebo injection. Recruitment in Boston yielded a donor of adult age, 18-55 years.

The sample consisted of peripheral blood, taken in a trial of Ad26.COV2.S vaccine versus placebo. The rearrangement uses TRBV7-2 and TRBJ1-2; possible D gene TRBD1, 6 bases. The origin of this receptor is a person between 18 and 65 years old who received the Ad26.COV2.S COVID-19 vaccine or a placebo. This chain's CDR3 is CASSLTGGTPQVTTGYTF. The CDR3, as DNA: TGTGCCAGCAGCTTAACGGGTGGGACACCTCAGGTTACCACTGGCTACACCTTC.